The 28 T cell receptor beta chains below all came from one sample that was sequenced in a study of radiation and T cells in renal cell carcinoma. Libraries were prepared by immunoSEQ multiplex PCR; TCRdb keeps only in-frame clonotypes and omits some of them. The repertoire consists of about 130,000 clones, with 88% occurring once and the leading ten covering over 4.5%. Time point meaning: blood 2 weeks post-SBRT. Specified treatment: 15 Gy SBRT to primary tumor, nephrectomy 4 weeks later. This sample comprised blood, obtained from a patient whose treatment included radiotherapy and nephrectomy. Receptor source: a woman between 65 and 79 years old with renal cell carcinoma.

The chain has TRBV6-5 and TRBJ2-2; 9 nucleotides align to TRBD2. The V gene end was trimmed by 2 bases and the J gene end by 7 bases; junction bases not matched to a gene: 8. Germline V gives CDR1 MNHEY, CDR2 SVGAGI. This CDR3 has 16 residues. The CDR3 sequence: CASSYGRGGLGGELFF. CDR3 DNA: TGTGCCAGCAGTTACGGGCGGGGGGGCCTCGGCGGGGAGCTGTTTTTT.

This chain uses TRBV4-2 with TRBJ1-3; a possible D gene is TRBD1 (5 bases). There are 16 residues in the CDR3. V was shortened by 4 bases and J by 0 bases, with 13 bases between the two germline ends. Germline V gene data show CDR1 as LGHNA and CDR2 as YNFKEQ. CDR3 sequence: CASSRTDRISGNTIYF. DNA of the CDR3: TGTGCCAGCAGCCGCACCGACAGAATCTCTGGAAACACCATATATTTT.

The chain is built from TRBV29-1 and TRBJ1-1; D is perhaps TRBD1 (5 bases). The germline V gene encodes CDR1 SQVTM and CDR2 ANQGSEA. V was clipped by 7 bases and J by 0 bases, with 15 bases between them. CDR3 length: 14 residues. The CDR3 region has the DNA TGCAGCGGTAGAAGGGGCCTAATGAACACTGAAGCTTTCTTT. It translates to CSGRRGLMNTEAFF.

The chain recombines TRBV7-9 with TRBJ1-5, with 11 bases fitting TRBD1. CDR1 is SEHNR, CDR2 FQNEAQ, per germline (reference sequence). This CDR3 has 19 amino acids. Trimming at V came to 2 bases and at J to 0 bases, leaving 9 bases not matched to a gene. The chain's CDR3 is CASSLWAGTGGYSNQPQHF. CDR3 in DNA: TGTGCCAGCAGCTTATGGGCCGGGACAGGGGGGTATAGCAATCAGCCCCAGCATTTT. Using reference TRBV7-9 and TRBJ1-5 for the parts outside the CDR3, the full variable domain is DTGVSQNPRHKITKRGQNVTFRCDPISEHNRLYWYRQTLGQGPEFLTYFQNEAQLEKSRLLSDRFSAERPKGSFSTLEIQRTEQGDSAMYLCASSLWAGTGGYSNQPQHFGDGTRLSIL.

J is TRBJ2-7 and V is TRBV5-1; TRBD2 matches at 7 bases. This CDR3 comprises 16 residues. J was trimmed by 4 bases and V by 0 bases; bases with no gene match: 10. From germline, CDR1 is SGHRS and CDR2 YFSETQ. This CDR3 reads CASSLAAGVGGYEQYF. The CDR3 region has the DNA TGCGCCAGCAGCTTGGCCGCGGGGGTTGGAGGGTACGAGCAGTACTTC.

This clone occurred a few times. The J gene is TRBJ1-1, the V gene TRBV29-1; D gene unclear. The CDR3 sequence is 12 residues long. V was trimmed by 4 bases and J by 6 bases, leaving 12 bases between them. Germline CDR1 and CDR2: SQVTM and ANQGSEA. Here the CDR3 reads CSVGYTVSEAFF. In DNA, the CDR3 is TGCAGCGTTGGGTATACAGTCTCTGAAGCTTTCTTT.

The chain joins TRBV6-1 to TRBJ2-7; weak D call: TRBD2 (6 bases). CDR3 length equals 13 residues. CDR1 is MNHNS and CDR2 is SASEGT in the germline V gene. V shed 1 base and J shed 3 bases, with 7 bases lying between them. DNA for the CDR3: TGTGCCAGCAGTGAAGTGCGGGGCTACGAGCAGTACTTC. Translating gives CASSEVRGYEQYF.

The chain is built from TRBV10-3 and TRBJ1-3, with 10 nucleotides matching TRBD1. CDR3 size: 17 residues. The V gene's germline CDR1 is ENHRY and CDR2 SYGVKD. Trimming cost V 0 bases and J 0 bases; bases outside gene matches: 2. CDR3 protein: CAISESGTGASGNTIYF. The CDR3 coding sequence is TGTGCCATCAGTGAGTCCGGGACAGGGGCCTCTGGAAACACCATATATTTT.

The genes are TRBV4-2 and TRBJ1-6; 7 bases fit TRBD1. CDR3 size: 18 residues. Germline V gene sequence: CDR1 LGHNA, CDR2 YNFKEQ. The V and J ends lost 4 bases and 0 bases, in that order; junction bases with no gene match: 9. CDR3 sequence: CASSPKRGRDSYNSPLHF. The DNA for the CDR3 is TGTGCCAGCAGCCCAAAAAGGGGGCGCGACTCCTATAATTCACCCCTCCACTTT.

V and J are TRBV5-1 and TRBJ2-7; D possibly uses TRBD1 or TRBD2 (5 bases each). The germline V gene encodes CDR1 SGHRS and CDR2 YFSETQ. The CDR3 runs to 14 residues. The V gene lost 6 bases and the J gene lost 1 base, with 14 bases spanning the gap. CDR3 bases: TGCGCCAGCAAAAGGGACGGGACGTCCTACGAGCAGTACTTC. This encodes CASKRDGTSYEQYF.

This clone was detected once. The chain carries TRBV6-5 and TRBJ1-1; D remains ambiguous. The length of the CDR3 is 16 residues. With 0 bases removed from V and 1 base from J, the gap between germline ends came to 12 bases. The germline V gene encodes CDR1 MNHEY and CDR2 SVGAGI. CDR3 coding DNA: TGTGCCAGCAGTTACTCGAGTAAGGGTCGGAACACTGAAGCTTTCTTT. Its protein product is CASSYSSKGRNTEAFF.

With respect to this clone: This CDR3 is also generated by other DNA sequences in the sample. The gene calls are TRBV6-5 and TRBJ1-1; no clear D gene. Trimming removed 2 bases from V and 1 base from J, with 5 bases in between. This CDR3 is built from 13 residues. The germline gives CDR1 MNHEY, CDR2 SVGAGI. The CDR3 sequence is CASSYKRNTEAFF. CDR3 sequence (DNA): TGTGCCAGCAGTTACAAGCGGAACACTGAAGCTTTCTTT.

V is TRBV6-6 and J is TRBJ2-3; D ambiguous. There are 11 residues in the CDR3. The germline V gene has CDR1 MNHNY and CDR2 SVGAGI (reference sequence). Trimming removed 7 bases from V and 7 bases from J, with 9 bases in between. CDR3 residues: CASTPGHTQYF. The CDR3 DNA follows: TGTGCCAGCACGCCCGGGCATACGCAGTATTTT.

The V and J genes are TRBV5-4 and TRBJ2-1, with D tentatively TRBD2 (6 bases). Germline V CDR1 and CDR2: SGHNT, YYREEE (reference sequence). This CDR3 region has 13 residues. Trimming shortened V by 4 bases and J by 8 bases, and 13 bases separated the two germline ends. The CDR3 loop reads CASSRPSGDEQFF. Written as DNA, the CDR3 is TGTGCCAGCAGCCGCCCCTCGGGGGATGAGCAGTTCTTC.

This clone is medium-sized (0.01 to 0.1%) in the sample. The CDR3: CASNTPGGQPQHF. The CDR3 DNA sequence: TGTGCCAGCAATACCCCGGGGGGTCAGCCCCAGCATTTT. The V call is TRBV6-6, the J call TRBJ1-5, with D maybe TRBD1 (5 bases). Trimming cost V 7 bases and J 6 bases, with 13 bases left between them. The CDR3 sequence is 13 residues long. Germline loops: CDR1 MNHNY, CDR2 SVGAGI (reference sequence).

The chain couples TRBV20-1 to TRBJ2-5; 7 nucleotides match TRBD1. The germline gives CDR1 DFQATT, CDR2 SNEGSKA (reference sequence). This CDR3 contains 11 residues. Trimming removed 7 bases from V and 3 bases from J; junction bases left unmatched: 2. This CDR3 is CSGDREETQYF. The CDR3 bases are TGCAGTGGAGACAGGGAAGAGACCCAGTACTTC.

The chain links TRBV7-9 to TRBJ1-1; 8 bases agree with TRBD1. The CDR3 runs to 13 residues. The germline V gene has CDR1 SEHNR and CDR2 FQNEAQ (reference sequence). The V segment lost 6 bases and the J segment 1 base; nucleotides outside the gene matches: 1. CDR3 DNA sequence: TGTGCCAGCAGGGACAGGGCGAACACTGAAGCTTTCTTT. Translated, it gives CASRDRANTEAFF.

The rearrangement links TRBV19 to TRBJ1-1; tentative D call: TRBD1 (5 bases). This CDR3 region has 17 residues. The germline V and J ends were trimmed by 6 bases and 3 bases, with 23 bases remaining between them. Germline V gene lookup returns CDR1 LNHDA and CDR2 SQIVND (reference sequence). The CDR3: CASSRFGGGILDTEAFF. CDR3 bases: TGTGCCAGTAGCCGGTTCGGGGGGGGAATCCTTGACACTGAAGCTTTCTTT.

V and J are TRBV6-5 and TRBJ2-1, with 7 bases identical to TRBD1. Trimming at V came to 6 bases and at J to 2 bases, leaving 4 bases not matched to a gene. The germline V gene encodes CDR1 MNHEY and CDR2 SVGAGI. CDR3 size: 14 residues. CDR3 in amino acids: CASREGGPYNEQFF. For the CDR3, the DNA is TGTGCCAGCAGGGAAGGGGGCCCCTACAATGAGCAGTTCTTC.

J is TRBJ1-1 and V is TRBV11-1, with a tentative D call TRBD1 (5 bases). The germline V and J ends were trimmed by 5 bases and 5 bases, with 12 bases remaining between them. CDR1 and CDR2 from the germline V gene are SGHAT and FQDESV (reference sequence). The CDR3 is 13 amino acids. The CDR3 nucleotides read TGTGCCAGCAGCGAATACAGGAGGACTGAAGCTTTCTTT. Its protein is CASSEYRRTEAFF.

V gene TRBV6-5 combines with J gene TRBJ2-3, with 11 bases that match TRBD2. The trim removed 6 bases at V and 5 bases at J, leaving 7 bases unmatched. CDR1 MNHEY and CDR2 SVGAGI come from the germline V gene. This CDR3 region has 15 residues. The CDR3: CASRLLAGAGDTQYF. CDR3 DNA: TGTGCCAGCAGGCTACTAGCGGGGGCTGGAGATACGCAGTATTTT.

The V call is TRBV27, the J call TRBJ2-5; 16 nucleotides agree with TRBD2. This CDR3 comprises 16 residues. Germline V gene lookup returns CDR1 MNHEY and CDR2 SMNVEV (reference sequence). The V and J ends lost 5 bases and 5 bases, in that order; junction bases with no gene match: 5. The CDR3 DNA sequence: TGTGCCAGCAGTAAGGGGACTAGCGGGGGGGCGGAGACCCAGTACTTC. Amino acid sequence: CASSKGTSGGAETQYF.

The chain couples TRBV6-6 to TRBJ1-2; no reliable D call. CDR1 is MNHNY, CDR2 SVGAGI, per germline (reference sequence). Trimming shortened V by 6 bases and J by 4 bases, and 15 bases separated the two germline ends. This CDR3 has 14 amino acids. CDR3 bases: TGTGCCAGCAGCCCCCGAGAGACAAGCTATGGCTACACCTTC. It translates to CASSPRETSYGYTF.

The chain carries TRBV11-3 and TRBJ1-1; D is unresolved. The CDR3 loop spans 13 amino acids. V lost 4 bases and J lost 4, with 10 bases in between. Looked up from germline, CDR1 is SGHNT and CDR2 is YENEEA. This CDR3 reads CASSSRVLTEAFF. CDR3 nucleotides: TGTGCCAGCAGCTCCCGGGTCCTCACTGAAGCTTTCTTT.

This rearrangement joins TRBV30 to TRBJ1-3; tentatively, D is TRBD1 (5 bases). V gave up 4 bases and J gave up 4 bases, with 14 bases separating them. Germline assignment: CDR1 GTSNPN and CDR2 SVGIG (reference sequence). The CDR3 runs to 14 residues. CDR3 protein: CAWNHGGYGNTIYF. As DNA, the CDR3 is TGTGCCTGGAACCACGGGGGATACGGAAACACCATATATTTT.

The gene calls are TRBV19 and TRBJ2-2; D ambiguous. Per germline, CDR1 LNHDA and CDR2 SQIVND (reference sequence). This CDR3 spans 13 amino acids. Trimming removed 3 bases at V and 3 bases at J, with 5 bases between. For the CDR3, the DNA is TGTGCCAGTAGTATTAAGCACACCGGGGAGCTGTTTTTT. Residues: CASSIKHTGELFF.

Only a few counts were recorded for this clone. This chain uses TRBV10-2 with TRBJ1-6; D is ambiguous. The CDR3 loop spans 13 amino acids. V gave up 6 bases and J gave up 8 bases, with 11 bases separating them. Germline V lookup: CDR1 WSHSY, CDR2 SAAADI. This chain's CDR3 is CASRGMVDSPLHF. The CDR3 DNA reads TGCGCCAGCAGGGGGATGGTCGATTCACCCCTCCACTTT.

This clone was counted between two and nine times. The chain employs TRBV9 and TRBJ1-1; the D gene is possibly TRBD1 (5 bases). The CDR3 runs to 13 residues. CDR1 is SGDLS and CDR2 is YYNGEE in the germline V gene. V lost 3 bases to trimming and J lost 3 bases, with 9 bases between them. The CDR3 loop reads CASSARGDTEAFF. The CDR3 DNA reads TGTGCCAGCAGCGCCAGAGGGGACACTGAAGCTTTCTTT.